A single sample gave rise to the 6 T cell receptor delta chains below, sequenced in a study of Vδ1+ human thymocytes. Notes on the study in general: Thymic TRG and TRD repertoires appeared highly polyclonal.

RNA was extracted from the cells and then reverse transcribed. CDR3 amplicons came from multiplex PCR with pooled V-gene forward and constant-region reverse primers. TCRdb re-called the multiplex PCR reads through CATT. The table lists 80,000 or so delta-chain clones, around 30% of them singletons. Their antigens are not known. Sequencing used Vdelta1+ gamma-delta thymocytes from the thymus. Subset meaning: FACS-sorted CD3+ TCRalphabeta- TCRVdelta1+ TCRVdelta2- thymocytes. The receptors come from a boy under two years old who had congenital heart surgery.

In this sample, this clone turned up a few times. The V and J genes are TRDV1 and TRDJ1; D gene unclear. Trimming cost V 2 bases and J 0 bases, with 13 bases left between them. This CDR3 has 16 residues. Germline CDR1 is TSWWSYY and CDR2 is QGS. The CDR3 coding sequence is TGTGCTCTTGGGGAAGTAAGGCCGGGTCACACCGATAAACTCATCTTT. Translated, it gives CALGEVRPGHTDKLIF.

This clone was picked up a small number of times. The chain recombines TRDV1 with TRDJ1, with 12 positions matching TRDD3. The CDR3 spans 21 residues. From germline, CDR1 is TSWWSYY and CDR2 QGS. V gave up 1 base and J gave up 0 bases; unmatched junction bases: 15. The CDR3 spells CALGEPSALGDTLGYTDKLIF. DNA of the CDR3: TGTGCTCTTGGGGAACCCTCCGCTCTGGGGGATACGCTAGGGTACACCGATAAACTCATCTTT.

The V gene is TRDV1, the J gene TRDJ1; 9 bases align to TRDD3. V gave up 5 bases and J gave up 3 bases; unmatched junction bases: 13. The germline V gene encodes CDR1 TSWWSYY and CDR2 QGS. The CDR3 totals 17 residues. CDR3 sequence (DNA): TGTGCTCTTGGGAAATCCCCGTTCTGGGGGATCCCCGATAAACTCATCTTT. Protein: CALGKSPFWGIPDKLIF.

This clone was observed a few times. At one of its ends the junction is not consistent with the germline gene, which may arise from a read error. Distinct nucleotide sequences in the sample also encode this CDR3. The V gene is TRDV1, the J gene TRDJ1; 12 bases agree with TRDD3. Germline assignment: CDR1 TSWWSYY and CDR2 QGS. CDR3 length: 22 amino acids. DNA of the CDR3: TGTGCTCTTGGGGACCCCTGTACTTCGCTAGATCCTGGGGGATACGAAACCGATAAACTCATCTTC. Amino acid sequence: CALGDPCTSLDPGGYETDKLIF.

V usage is TRDV2 and J usage is TRDJ1, with TRDD3 matching 9 bases. From germline, CDR1 is GEAIGNYY and CDR2 EKD. This CDR3 comprises 18 residues. V dropped 0 bases and J dropped 1; count of bases not matched to a gene: 11. Here the CDR3 DNA reads TGTGCCTGTGACACCGACCGTTTACTGGGGGACCCCACCGATAAACTCATCTTT. Its protein product is CACDTDRLLGDPTDKLIF.

As concerns this clone: Additional DNA sequences in this sample encode the identical CDR3. The chain employs TRDV1 and TRDJ1, with D perhaps matching TRDD3 (6 bases). The CDR3 consists of 18 residues. With 2 bases removed from V and 8 bases from J, the gap between germline ends came to 27 bases. Germline lookup yields CDR1 TSWWSYY and CDR2 QGS. This chain's CDR3 is CALGEVSGDRLIPMKLIF. In DNA, the CDR3 is TGTGCTCTTGGGGAAGTCTCTGGGGATCGCCTAATCCCGATGAAACTCATCTTT.